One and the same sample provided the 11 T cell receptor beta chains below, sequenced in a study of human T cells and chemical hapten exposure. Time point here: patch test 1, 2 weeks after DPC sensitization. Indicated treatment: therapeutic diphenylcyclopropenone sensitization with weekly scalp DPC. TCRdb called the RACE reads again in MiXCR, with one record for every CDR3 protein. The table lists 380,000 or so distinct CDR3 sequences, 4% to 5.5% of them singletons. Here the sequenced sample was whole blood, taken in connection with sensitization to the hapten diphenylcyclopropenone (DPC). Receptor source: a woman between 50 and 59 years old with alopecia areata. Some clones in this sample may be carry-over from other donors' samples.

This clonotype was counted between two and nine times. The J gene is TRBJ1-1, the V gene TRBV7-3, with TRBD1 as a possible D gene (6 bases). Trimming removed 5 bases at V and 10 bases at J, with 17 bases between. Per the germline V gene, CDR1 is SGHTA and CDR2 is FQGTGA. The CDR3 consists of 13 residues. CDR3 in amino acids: CASSNTYRDRAFF. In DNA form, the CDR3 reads TGTGCCAGCAGCAACACTTACAGGGATCGAGCTTTCTTT.

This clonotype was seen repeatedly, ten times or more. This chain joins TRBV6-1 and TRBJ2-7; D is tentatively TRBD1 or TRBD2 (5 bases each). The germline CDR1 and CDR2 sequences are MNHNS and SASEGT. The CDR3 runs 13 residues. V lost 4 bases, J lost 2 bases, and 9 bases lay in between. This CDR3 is CASSARGAYEQYF. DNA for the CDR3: TGTGCCAGCAGTGCCCGGGGCGCCTACGAGCAGTACTTC.

DNA of the CDR3: TGTGCCAGCAGCCTCCCCCCCCAAGGGGCTAGCACAGATACGCAGTATTTT. As protein: CASSLPPQGASTDTQYF. V is TRBV9 and J is TRBJ2-3, with a weak D call TRBD1 (5 bases). Germline V gene data show CDR1 as SGDLS and CDR2 as YYNGEE. This CDR3 comprises 17 residues. V lost 4 bases and J lost 0, with 18 bases in between.

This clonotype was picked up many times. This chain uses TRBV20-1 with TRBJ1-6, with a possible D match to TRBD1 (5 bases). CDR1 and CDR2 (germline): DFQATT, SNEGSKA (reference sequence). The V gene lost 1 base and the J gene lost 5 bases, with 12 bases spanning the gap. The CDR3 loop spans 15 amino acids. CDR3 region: CSARVPGLNNSPLHF. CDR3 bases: TGCAGTGCTAGAGTTCCGGGACTCAATAATTCACCCCTCCACTTT.

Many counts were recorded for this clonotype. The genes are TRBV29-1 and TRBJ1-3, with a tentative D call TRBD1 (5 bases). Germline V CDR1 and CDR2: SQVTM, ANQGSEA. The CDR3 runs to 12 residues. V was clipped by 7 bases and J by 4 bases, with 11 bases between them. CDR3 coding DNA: TGCAGCGCTGGGGGTTCAGGAAACACCATATATTTT. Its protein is CSAGGSGNTIYF.

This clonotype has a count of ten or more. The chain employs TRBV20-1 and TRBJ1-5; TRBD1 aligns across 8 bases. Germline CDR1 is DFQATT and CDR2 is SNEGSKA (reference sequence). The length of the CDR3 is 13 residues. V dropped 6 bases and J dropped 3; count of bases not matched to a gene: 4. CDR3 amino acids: CSAEQGVNQPQHF. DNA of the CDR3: TGCAGTGCGGAACAGGGGGTCAATCAGCCCCAGCATTTT.

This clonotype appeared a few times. The CDR3 coding sequence is TGTGCCAGCAGTGCCAGCAAAGGAATCGAGCAGTTCTTC. Translated: CASSASKGIEQFF. The rearrangement links TRBV2 to TRBJ2-1; D not certain. The CDR3 is made up of 13 amino acids. The germline V and J ends were trimmed by 4 bases and 10 bases, with 14 bases remaining between them. Germline CDR1 reads SNHLY; CDR2 reads FYNNEI.

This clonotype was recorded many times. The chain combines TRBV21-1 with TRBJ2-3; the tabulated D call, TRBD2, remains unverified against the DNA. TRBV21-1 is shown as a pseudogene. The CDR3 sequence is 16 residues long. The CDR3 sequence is CASRILAGLSTDTQYF. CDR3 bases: TGTGCCAGCAGGATTTTAGCGGGGCTAAGCACAGATACGCAGTATTTT.

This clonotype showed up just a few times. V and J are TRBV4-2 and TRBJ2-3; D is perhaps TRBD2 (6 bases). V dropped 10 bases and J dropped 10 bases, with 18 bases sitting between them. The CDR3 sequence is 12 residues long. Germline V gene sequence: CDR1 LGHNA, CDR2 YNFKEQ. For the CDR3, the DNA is TGTGCCACCGCAGCCACTAGCCTTGCGCAGTATTTT. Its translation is CATAATSLAQYF.

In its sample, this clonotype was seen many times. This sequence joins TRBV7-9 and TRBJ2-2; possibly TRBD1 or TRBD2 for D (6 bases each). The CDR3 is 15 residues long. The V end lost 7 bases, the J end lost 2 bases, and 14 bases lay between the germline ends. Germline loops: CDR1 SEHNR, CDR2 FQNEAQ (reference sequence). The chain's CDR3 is CASTLLGGNTGELFF. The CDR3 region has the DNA TGTGCCAGCACCCTGTTGGGGGGCAACACCGGGGAGCTGTTTTTT.

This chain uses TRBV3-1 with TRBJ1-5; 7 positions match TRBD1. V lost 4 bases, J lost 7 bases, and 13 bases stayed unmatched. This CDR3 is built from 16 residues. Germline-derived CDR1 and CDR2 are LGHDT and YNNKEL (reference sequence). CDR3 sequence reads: CASSPAAQGILQPQHF. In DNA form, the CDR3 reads TGTGCCAGCAGCCCGGCGGCACAGGGGATTTTACAGCCCCAGCATTTT.